The T cell receptor beta chain described here comes from a study of blood T cell repertoires in COVID-19. Background on the study: Collection of acute and convalescent COVID-19 samples took place in the United States, Italy and Spain.

The J segment lost 2 bases and the V segment lost 5 bases, leaving 7 bases of the junction unmatched. This CDR3 contains 16 residues. Per the germline V gene, CDR1 is SGHVS and CDR2 is FQNEAQ. Clones were sequenced by immunoSEQ multiplex PCR, and TCRdb holds only the in-frame ones, with some missing. This sample yields approximately 90,000 clones, of which about 77% are seen a single time; approximately 6.3% belongs to the top ten. Sequenced input: peripheral blood. This TCR was recovered from a man in his 70s with COVID-19, enrolled during active disease. The chain joins TRBV7-8 to TRBJ2-1, with 9 bases fitting TRBD2. The CDR3 region has the DNA TGTGCCAGCAGCGAGACGGGCGGGGGGGCCTACAATGAGCAGTTCTTC. This encodes CASSETGGGAYNEQFF.